The clone carrying this T cell receptor (beta chain) has ten or more counts. V shed 2 bases and J shed 1 base, with 5 bases lying between them. CDR3 length equals 13 residues. In germline, CDR1 is SEHNR, CDR2 FQNEAQ (reference sequence). The data stem from a study of patients and donors after allogeneic stem cell transplantation. TCRdb processed the RT-PCR reads anew with MiXCR; each CDR3 protein has one entry. The sample lists about a million distinct CDR3 sequences; under 20% were seen once. The source of this sequence is a human donor who was either an allogeneic HSCT recipient or a stem cell or donor lymphocyte infusion donor (not recorded which). It is not recorded whose cells these are; they may come from a transplant donor. The V call is TRBV7-9, the J call TRBJ1-1; no clear D gene. The source material was blood, either unsorted or a sorted T cell fraction (not recorded which). CDR3 sequence: CASSLIRNTEAFF. In DNA form, the CDR3 reads TGTGCCAGCAGCTTAATACGGAACACTGAAGCTTTCTTT.